What follows is one T cell receptor (beta chain) and its context. What it recognizes is unknown. This specimen comes from a study of response to subunit inactivated influenza vaccine. The study, taken as a whole, reports: Each seasonal influenza vaccination, the authors suggested, recruits few new T cells.

TCRdb passed the RT-PCR reads through MiXCR, listing each CDR3 protein once. This repertoire shows roughly 500,000 distinct CDR3 sequences, about 15% found once; its top ten account for approximately 3%. This CDR3 is 13 amino acids long. V was pared by 5 bases and J by 9 bases, with 14 bases between. CDR1 SGHAT and CDR2 FQDESV come from the germline V gene (reference sequence). The sequence was collected from a man between 50 and 69 years old who received an inactivated influenza vaccine. This rearrangement joins TRBV11-1 to TRBJ2-1, with D perhaps TRBD2 (6 bases). The sample was CD4+ T cells sorted from PBMCs, taken 23 to 25 months after vaccination. The CDR3 nucleotides are TGTGCCAGCAGCACGGGGGTAGGAGGTGAGCAGTTCTTC. This gives the protein CASSTGVGGEQFF.